This TCR beta chain was captured in a study of T cells in Graves' hyperthyroidism and ophthalmopathy. Study-wide findings and caveats: Ophthalmopathy got predicted by the model a median 6.5 months before its onset. Most thyroid-expanded clonotypes above 0.001 were also found in blood.

This clonotype has only a few counts. The antigen is unknown. The PBMCs studied were ones that came from 10 ml fresh peripheral blood. This CDR3 contains 13 residues. Germline lookup yields CDR1 SQVTM and CDR2 ANQGSEA. Trimming left V 3 bases short and J 8 bases short, with 14 bases between. There were TCR beta CDR3 regions amplified from RNA transcripts. TCR CDR3 underwent first-round RT-PCR with the HTBI primer set. TCRdb independently ran MiXCR on the multiplex PCR reads; one entry per CDR3 protein. The top ten hold less than 85% of the sample, which has approximately 400,000 distinct CDR3 sequences, more than 20% seen once.

The chain links TRBV29-1 to TRBJ2-1; no reliable D call. This TCR derives from a man aged 50-60 years with Graves' hyperthyroidism. The sequenced sample was blood. For the CDR3, the DNA is TGCAGCGTTGACGAGGAGATAGGGCATGAGCAGTTCTTC. This encodes CSVDEEIGHEQFF.